Below, 3 T cell receptor beta chains from the same sample are listed, as sequenced in a study of human T cells and chemical hapten exposure. Time point defined: pre-sensitization, week 0. Treatment given: therapeutic diphenylcyclopropenone sensitization with weekly scalp DPC. TCRdb fed the RACE reads into MiXCR, producing one record per CDR3 protein. The sample holds about 120,000 distinct CDR3 sequences, roughly 12% seen once. The source material was whole blood, sampled in connection with sensitization to the hapten diphenylcyclopropenone (DPC). Receptor source: a woman in her late teens or twenties with alopecia areata. Some clones in this sample may be carry-over from other donors' samples.

This clonotype showed up just a few times. The V call is TRBV4-3, the J call TRBJ2-3; 7 positions agree with TRBD1. In germline, CDR1 is LGHNA, CDR2 YSLEER. The CDR3 loop spans 16 amino acids. With 4 bases clipped from V and 7 bases from J, the junction kept 14 bases outside the gene matches. CDR3 protein: CASSLKLRGLLHTQYF. The CDR3 DNA reads as TGCGCCAGCAGCCTAAAGCTTAGGGGGCTCTTACATACGCAGTATTTT.

The genes are TRBV5-6 and TRBJ2-7; 7 nucleotides agree with TRBD1. The CDR3 is 15 amino acids. V trimming: 2 bases; J trimming: 2 bases; junction bases outside the gene matches: 7. The V gene's germline CDR1 is SGHDT and CDR2 YYEEEE. The chain's CDR3 is CASSLSGTVTYEQYF. Here the CDR3 DNA reads TGTGCCAGCAGCTTATCCGGGACAGTCACCTACGAGCAGTACTTC.

This clonotype was observed at least ten times. CDR3 region: CASTFLSPDYGYTF. The CDR3 bases are TGTGCCAGCACCTTCCTCAGTCCGGACTATGGCTACACCTTC. J is TRBJ1-2 and V is TRBV7-8; unclear D gene. Germline V gene sequence: CDR1 SGHVS, CDR2 FQNEAQ. Trimming removed 7 bases from V and 3 bases from J, with 15 bases in between. The CDR3 spans 14 residues.